The clone carrying this TCR beta chain was seen ten or more times. The antigen is unknown. Germline CDR1 is SNHLY and CDR2 is FYNNEI. V was clipped by 7 bases and J by 0 bases, with 13 bases between them. The CDR3 is 15 residues long. These data are taken from a study of CD8 T cells in ankylosing spondylitis. TCRdb passed the 5' RACE reads through MiXCR, listing each CDR3 protein once. The table has about 150,000 distinct CDR3 sequences, roughly 44% seen once. Study-level findings and limits: What seemed typical of ankylosing spondylitis blood was a TCR beta motif built from several highly homologous variants.

The source material was synovial fluid, either unsorted or a sorted T cell fraction (not recorded which). This TCR was recovered from a male donor with ankylosing spondylitis. The rearrangement links TRBV2 to TRBJ1-5; possibly TRBD1 for D (5 bases). Written as DNA, the CDR3 is TGTGCCAGCACCGGGGGGGTAGATAGCAATCAGCCCCAGCATTTT. It specifies CASTGGVDSNQPQHF.